This TCR beta chain is drawn from a study of tumor-infiltrating lymphocytes in primary liver carcinoma. On the study more broadly: Tissue type made little difference to sample yields of roughly 3.5 to 8 million productive TCRbeta reads. Findings and limits, study-wide: Detection in all five tumor regions applied to only about 7.5-24% of top clones.

After removal of 4 bases from V and 4 bases from J, the junction contained 5 bases not matched to a gene. CDR1 and CDR2 from the germline V gene are WNHNN and SYGVQD (reference sequence). CDR3 length equals 14 residues. By proportion, this clonotype is medium-sized. What it binds is unknown. Joint extraction of RNA and DNA used roughly 19-31 mg of bulk tissue that was unsorted. Through surgical resection, the patients' primary liver carcinoma was treated. TCR beta cDNA was reverse-transcribed from 500 ng of total RNA. The reaction used a constant-region primer and ProtoScript II reverse transcriptase. Construction of TCR beta libraries relied on three successive nested multiplex PCR rounds employing slightly modified ARM-PCR. PCR rounds one and two used TRBV1-TRBV30 forward primers with a C-beta reverse primer for approximately 11 cycles each. TCRdb reprocessed the multiplex PCR reads via MiXCR and lists one record per CDR3 protein. Here the sample spans just under 45,000 distinct CDR3 sequences, approximately 73% being singletons.

The TCR comes from a man aged 35 to 55 with primary liver carcinoma and hepatitis B virus infection. This chain links TRBV10-1 with TRBJ2-7, with 9 bases matching TRBD2. Sequencing input: liver tumor tissue from sampling region 2. The subset: tumor region T2, inferior pole. CDR3 protein: CASSGETSGYEQYF. As DNA, the CDR3 is TGCGCCAGCAGTGGGGAGACTAGCGGATACGAGCAGTACTTC.